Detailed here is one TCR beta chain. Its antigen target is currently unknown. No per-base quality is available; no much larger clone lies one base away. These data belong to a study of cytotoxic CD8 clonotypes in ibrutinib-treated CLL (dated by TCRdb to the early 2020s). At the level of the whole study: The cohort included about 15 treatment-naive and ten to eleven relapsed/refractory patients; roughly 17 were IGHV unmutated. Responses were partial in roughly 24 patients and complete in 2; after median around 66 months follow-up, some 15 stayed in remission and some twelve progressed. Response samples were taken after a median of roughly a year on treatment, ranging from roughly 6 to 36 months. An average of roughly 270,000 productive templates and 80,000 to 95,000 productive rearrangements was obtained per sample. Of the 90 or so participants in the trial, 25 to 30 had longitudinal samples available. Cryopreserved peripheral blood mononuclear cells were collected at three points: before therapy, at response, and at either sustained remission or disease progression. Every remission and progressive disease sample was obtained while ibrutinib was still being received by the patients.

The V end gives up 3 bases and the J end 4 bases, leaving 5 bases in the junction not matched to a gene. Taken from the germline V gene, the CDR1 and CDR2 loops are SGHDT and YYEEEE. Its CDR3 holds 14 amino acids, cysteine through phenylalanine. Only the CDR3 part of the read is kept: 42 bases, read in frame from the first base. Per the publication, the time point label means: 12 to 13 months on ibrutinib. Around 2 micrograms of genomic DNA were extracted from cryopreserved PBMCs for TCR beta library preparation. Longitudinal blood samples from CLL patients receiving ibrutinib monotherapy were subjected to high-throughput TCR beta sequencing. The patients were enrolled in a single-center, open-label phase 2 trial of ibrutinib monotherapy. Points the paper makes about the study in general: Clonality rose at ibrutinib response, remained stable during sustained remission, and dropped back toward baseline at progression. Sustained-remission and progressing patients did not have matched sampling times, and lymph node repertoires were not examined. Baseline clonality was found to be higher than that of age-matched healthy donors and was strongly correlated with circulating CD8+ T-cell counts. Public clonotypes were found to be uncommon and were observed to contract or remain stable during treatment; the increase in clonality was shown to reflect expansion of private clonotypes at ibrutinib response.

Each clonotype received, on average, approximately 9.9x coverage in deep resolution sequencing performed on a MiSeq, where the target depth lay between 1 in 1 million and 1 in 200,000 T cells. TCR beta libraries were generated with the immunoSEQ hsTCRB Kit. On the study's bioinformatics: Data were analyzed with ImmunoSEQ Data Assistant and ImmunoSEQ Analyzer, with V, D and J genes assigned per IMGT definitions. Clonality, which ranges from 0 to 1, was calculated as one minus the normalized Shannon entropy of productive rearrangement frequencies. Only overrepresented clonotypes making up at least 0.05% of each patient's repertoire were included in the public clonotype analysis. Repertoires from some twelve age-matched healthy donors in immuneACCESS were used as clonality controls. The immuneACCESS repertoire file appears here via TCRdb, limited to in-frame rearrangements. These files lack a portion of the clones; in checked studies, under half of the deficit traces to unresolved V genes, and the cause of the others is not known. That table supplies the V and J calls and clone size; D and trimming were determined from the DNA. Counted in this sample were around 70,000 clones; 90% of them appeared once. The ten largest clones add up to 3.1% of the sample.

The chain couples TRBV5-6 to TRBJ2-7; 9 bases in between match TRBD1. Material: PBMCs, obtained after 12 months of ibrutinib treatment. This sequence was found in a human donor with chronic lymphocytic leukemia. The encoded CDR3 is CASSWTGETYEQYF. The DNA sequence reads TGTGCCAGCAGCTGGACAGGGGAGACGTACGAGCAGTACTTC. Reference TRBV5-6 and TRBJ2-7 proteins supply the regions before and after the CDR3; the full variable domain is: DAGVTQSPTHLIKTRGQQVTLRCSPKSGHDTVSWYQQALGQGPQFIFQYYEEEERQRGNFPDRFSGHQFPNYSSELNVNALLLGDSALYLCASSWTGETYEQYFGPGTRLTVT.